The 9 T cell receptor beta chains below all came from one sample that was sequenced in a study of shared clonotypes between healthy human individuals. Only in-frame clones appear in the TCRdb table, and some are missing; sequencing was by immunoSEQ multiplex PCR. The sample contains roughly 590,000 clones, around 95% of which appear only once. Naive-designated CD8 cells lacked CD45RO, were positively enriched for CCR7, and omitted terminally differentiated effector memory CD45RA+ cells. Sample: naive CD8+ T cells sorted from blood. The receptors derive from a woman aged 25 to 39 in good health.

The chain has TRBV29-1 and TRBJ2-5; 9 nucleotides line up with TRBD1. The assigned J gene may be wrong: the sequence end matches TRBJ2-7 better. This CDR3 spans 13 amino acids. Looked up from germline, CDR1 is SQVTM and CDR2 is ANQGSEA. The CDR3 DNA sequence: TGCAGCGCCTCCGGGACAGGGTTGTACGAGCAGTACTTC. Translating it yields CSASGTGLYEQYF.

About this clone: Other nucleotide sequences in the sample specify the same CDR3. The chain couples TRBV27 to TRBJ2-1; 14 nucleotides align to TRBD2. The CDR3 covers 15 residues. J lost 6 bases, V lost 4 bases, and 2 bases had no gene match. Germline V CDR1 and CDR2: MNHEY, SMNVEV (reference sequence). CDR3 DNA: TGTGCCAGCAGTTCAGGGACTAGCGGGAGCAATGAGCAGTTCTTC. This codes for CASSSGTSGSNEQFF.

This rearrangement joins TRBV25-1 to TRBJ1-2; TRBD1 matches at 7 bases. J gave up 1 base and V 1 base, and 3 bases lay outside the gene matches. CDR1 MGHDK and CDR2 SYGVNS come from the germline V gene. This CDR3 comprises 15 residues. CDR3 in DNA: TGTGCCAGCAGTGAATCGCCAGGGGGTAACTATGGCTACACCTTC. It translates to CASSESPGGNYGYTF.

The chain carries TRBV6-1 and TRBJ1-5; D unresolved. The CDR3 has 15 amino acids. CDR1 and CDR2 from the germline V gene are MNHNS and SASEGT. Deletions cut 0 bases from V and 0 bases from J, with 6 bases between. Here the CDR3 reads CASSEAPNSNQPQHF. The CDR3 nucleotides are TGTGCCAGCAGTGAAGCTCCGAATAGCAATCAGCCCCAGCATTTT.

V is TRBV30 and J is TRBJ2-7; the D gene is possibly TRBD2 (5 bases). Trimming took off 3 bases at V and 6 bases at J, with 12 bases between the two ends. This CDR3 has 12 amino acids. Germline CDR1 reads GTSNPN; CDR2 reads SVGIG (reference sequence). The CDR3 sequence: CAWRYEGFEQYF. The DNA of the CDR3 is TGTGCCTGGAGATACGAGGGATTCGAGCAGTACTTC.

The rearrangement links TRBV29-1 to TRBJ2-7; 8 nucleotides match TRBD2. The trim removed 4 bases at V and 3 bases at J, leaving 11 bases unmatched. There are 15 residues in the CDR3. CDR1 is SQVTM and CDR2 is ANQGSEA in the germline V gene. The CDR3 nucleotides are TGCAGCGTTGGAGGAGGAACTAGCGGACTCTACGAGCAGTACTTC. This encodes CSVGGGTSGLYEQYF.

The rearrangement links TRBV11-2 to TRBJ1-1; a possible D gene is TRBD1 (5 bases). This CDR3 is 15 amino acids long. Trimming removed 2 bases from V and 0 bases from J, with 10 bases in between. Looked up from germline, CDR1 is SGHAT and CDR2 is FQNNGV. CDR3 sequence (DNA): TGTGCCAGCAGCTTAAGGCAGGGAGTGAACACTGAAGCTTTCTTT. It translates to CASSLRQGVNTEAFF.

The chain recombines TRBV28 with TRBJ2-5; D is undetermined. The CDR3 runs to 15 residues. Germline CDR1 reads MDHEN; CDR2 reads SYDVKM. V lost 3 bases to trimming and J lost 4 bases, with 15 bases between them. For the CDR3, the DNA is TGTGCCAGCAGTTTCGGCGGTGTTTTCGGAGAGACCCAGTACTTC. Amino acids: CASSFGGVFGETQYF. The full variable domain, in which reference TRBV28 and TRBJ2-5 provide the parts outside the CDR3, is DVKVTQSSRYLVKRTGEKVFLECVQDMDHENMFWYRQDPGLGLRLIYFSYDVKMKEKGDIPEGYSVSREKKERFSLILESASTNQTSMYLCASSFGGVFGETQYFGPGTRLLVL.

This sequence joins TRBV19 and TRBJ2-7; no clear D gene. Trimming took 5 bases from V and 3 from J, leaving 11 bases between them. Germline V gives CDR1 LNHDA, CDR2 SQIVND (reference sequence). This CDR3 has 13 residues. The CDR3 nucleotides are TGTGCCAGTAGTTGGGGAAGGGACTACGAGCAGTACTTC. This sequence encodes CASSWGRDYEQYF.